This entry lists 13 T cell receptor beta chains sequenced from one sample in a study of T cells in Graves' hyperthyroidism and ophthalmopathy. TCR beta CDR3 sequences were amplified from RNA transcripts. The TCR CDR3 was amplified in a first-round RT-PCR using the HTBI primer set. TCRdb called the multiplex PCR reads again in MiXCR, with one record for every CDR3 protein. The sample lists around 500,000 distinct CDR3 sequences; 14% were seen once. The sequenced material came from blood. All receptors come from a woman aged 18-29 years with Graves' hyperthyroidism.

V is TRBV20-1 and J is TRBJ2-7, with D perhaps matching TRBD2 (6 bases). Germline assignment: CDR1 DFQATT and CDR2 SNEGSKA (reference sequence). The CDR3 spans 15 residues. Trimming pared 0 bases from V and 1 base from J, leaving 13 bases between. CDR3 sequence: CSARDAGTSSYEQYV. CDR3 DNA: TGCAGTGCTAGAGATGCCGGGACTTCTTCCTACGAGCAGTACGTC.

This clonotype was observed at least ten times. The chain combines TRBV7-8 with TRBJ2-1; the D call may be TRBD1 or TRBD2 (5 bases each). V lost 3 bases and J lost 8, with 11 bases in between. The CDR3 has 13 residues. The germline CDR1 and CDR2 sequences are SGHVS and FQNEAQ. DNA for the CDR3: TGTGCCAGCAGCTTGGGGGTCGGGGATGAGCAGTTCTTC. This sequence encodes CASSLGVGDEQFF.

This clonotype appeared many times. The chain carries TRBV7-8 and TRBJ2-1; TRBD2 matches 12 bases. The J call is in doubt because the DNA end fits TRBJ2-7 better. Germline CDR1 reads SGHVS; CDR2 reads FQNEAQ. The CDR3 has 14 amino acids. The CDR3 bases are TGTGCCAGCAGCTCTAGGACTAGCGGGGTTGAGCAGTACGTC. Its protein product is CASSSRTSGVEQYV.

The chain has TRBV15 and TRBJ2-3; 15 nucleotides match TRBD2. The CDR3 totals 17 residues. J lost 7 bases, V lost 4 bases, and 9 bases had no gene match. Germline lookup yields CDR1 LNHNV and CDR2 YYDKDF (reference sequence). CDR3 sequence (DNA): TGTGCCACCAGCACCTGGACTAGCGGGAGGGCCGGATATACGCAGTATTTT. Its translation is CATSTWTSGRAGYTQYF.

Ten or more counts support this clonotype. The chain's CDR3 is CASSLSQLEAFF. The CDR3 DNA is TGTGCCAGCAGCTTGTCTCAGCTTGAAGCTTTCTTT. This chain joins TRBV11-1 and TRBJ1-1; no definite D call. Germline V gene data show CDR1 as SGHAT and CDR2 as FQDESV (reference sequence). This CDR3 comprises 12 residues. The ends were cut back, 3 bases at V and 7 bases at J, with 9 bases in the middle.

This clonotype was detected ten times or more. The J gene is TRBJ2-1, the V gene TRBV19; the D call may be TRBD1 or TRBD2 (5 bases each). V was trimmed by 7 bases and J by 2 bases, leaving 12 bases between them. The CDR3 length is 14 residues. Germline V CDR1 and CDR2: LNHDA, SQIVND (reference sequence). DNA for the CDR3: TGTGCCAGTACGAGGCAGGGACCCTACAATGAGCAGTTCTTC. It is translated as CASTRQGPYNEQFF.

This clonotype has at least ten counts. The rearrangement joins TRBV2 to TRBJ2-1; 12 nucleotides line up with TRBD2. J was trimmed by 9 bases and V by 6 bases; bases with no gene match: 9. The length of the CDR3 is 15 residues. The germline gives CDR1 SNHLY, CDR2 FYNNEI. CDR3 region: CASRRLAGGPPEQFF. The DNA of the CDR3 is TGTGCCAGCAGGAGGCTAGCGGGAGGGCCCCCTGAGCAGTTCTTC.

This clonotype was detected a few times. The chain carries TRBV27 and TRBJ2-7; D gene ambiguous. Germline CDR1 reads MNHEY; CDR2 reads SMNVEV (reference sequence). Trimming took 0 bases from V and 7 from J, leaving 22 bases between them. The length of the CDR3 is 17 residues. CDR3 DNA: TGTGCCAGCAGTTTATCGGCCGGGCAGGCCCTTCTACGGGAGCAGTACTTC. It encodes CASSLSAGQALLREQYF.

This clonotype occurred a few times. A read error is possible here, since a much larger clone lies one base away. The chain links TRBV30 to TRBJ2-3; D unclear. This CDR3 is 13 amino acids long. Germline assignment: CDR1 GTSNPN and CDR2 SVGIG (reference sequence). The CDR3 loop reads CAWRGSSIDTQYF. The CDR3 nucleotides are TGTGCCTGGAGGGGTAGTAGCATAGATACGCAGTATTTT.

V usage is TRBV6-2 or TRBV6-3 and J usage is TRBJ2-1; 8 positions match TRBD2. Trimming at V came to 6 bases and at J to 4 bases, leaving 5 bases not matched to a gene. The CDR3 contains 14 residues. Germline loops: CDR1 MNHEY, CDR2 SVGEGT. The DNA for the CDR3 is TGTGCCAGCAGCCAACTAGCGGTATACAATGAGCAGTTCTTC. Translating gives CASSQLAVYNEQFF.

This clonotype showed up many times. The chain recombines TRBV10-3 with TRBJ1-2; D gene uncertain. Germline V CDR1 and CDR2: ENHRY, SYGVKD. The CDR3 extends over 14 amino acids. V was cut by 2 bases and J by 2 bases, with 9 bases left in between. For the CDR3, the DNA is TGTGCCATCAGTGAGACGGGCCAGAACTATGGCTACACCTTC. This gives the protein CAISETGQNYGYTF.

This clonotype has a count of ten or more. The chain uses TRBV6-2 or TRBV6-3 and TRBJ2-1; 9 positions match TRBD2. The CDR3 is 17 residues long. The J segment lost 5 bases and the V segment lost 0 bases, leaving 8 bases of the junction unmatched. Germline V gene sequence: CDR1 MNHEY, CDR2 SVGEGT. The CDR3 sequence: CASSYSGSGSVHNEQFF. The CDR3 DNA reads as TGTGCCAGCAGTTACTCGGGTAGCGGGAGTGTGCACAATGAGCAGTTCTTC.

In this sample, this clonotype turned up many times. The chain joins TRBV6-1 to TRBJ2-1; perhaps TRBD2 as D (5 bases). The CDR3 is made up of 18 amino acids. The germline V gene has CDR1 MNHNS and CDR2 SASEGT. V was cut by 2 bases and J by 9 bases, with 26 bases left in between. The CDR3 DNA sequence: TGTGCCAGCAGTGAAAGTAGCAGCGGAAGGACGCCGCGCGGTGAGCAGTTCTTC. It is translated as CASSESSSGRTPRGEQFF.